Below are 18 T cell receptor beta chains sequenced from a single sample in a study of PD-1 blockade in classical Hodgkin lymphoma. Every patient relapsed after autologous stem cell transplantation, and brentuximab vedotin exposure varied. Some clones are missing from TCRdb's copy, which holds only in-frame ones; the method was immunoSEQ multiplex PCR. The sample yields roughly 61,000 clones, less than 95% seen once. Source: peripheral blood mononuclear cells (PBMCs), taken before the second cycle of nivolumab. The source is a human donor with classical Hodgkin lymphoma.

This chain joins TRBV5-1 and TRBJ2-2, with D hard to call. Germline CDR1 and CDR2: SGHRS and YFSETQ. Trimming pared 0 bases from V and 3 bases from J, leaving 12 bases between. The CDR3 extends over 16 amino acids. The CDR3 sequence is CASSLGNHWDTGELFF. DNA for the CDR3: TGCGCCAGCAGCTTGGGAAATCACTGGGACACCGGGGAGCTGTTTTTT.

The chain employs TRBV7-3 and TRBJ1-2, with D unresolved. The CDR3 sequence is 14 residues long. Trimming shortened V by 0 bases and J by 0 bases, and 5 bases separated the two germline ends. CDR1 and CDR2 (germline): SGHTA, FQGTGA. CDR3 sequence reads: CASSLTESNYGYTF. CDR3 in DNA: TGTGCCAGCAGCTTAACAGAATCTAACTATGGCTACACCTTC.

In DNA, the CDR3 is TGTGCCAGCAGCCAGGGGGCTCCCTCCTACGAGCAGTACTTC. As protein: CASSQGAPSYEQYF. The chain couples TRBV6-5 to TRBJ2-7, with 8 bases that match TRBD1. Germline lookup yields CDR1 MNHEY and CDR2 SVGAGI. V lost 6 bases to trimming and J lost 0 bases; unmatched junction nucleotides: 4. The CDR3 covers 14 residues.

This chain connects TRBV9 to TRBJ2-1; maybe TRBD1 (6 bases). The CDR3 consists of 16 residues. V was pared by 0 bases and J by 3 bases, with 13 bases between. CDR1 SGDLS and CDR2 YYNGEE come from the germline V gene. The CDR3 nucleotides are TGTGCCAGCAGCGTAGACGGACAGCTGGTCTACAATGAGCAGTTCTTC. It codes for CASSVDGQLVYNEQFF.

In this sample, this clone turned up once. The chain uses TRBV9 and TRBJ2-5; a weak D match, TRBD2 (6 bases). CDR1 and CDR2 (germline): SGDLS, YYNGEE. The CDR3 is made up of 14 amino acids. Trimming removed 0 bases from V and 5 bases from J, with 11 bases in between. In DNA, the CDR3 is TGTGCCAGCAGCGTAGCTGGGGGGTTGGAGACCCAGTACTTC. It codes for CASSVAGGLETQYF.

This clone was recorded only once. The CDR3 protein is CASRLGLAANTEAFF. The CDR3 region has the DNA TGTGCCAGCAGGCTTGGGTTGGCGGCGAACACTGAAGCTTTCTTT. This chain connects TRBV27 to TRBJ1-1; D remains unclear. Trimming took off 6 bases at V and 1 base at J, with 15 bases between the two ends. The CDR3 spans 15 residues. Germline CDR1 is MNHEY and CDR2 is SMNVEV (reference sequence).

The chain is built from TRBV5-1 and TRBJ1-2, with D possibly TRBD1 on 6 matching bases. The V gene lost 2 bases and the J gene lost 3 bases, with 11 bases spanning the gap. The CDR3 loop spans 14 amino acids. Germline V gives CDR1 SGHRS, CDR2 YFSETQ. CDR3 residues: CASSLQGNHYGYTF. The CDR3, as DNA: TGCGCCAGCAGCTTACAGGGTAATCACTATGGCTACACCTTC.

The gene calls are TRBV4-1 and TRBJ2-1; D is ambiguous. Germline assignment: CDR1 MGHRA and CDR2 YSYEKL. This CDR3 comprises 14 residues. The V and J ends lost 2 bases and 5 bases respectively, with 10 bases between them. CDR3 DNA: TGCGCCAGCAGCCAACCCCACGCCGACAATGAGCAGTTCTTC. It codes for CASSQPHADNEQFF.

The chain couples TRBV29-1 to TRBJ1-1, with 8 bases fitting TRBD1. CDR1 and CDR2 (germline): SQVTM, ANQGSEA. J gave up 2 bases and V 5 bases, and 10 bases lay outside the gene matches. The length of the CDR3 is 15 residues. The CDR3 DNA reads TGCAGCGTTTGGCCGGGACAGGCTTATAACACTGAAGCTTTCTTT. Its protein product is CSVWPGQAYNTEAFF.

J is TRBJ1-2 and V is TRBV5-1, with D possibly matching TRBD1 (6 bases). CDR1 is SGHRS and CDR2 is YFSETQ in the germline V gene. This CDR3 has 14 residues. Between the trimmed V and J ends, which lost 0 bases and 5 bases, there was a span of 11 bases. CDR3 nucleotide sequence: TGCGCCAGCAGCTTGGGGGACACTTTTTATGGCTACACCTTC. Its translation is CASSLGDTFYGYTF.

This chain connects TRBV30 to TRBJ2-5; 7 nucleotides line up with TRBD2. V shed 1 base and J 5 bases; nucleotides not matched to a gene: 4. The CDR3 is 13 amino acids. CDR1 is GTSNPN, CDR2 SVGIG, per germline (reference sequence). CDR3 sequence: CAWSGNGGETQYF. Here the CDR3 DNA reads TGTGCCTGGAGTGGCAACGGGGGGGAGACCCAGTACTTC.

DNA of the CDR3: TGTGCCAGCAGTTTTACGGGAGGGGGGGATGAGCAGTTCTTC. Translated, it gives CASSFTGGGDEQFF. The chain recombines TRBV27 with TRBJ2-1, with 8 bases that match TRBD2. CDR1 and CDR2 (germline): MNHEY, SMNVEV (reference sequence). V shed 3 bases and J 8 bases; nucleotides not matched to a gene: 6. This CDR3 is built from 14 residues.

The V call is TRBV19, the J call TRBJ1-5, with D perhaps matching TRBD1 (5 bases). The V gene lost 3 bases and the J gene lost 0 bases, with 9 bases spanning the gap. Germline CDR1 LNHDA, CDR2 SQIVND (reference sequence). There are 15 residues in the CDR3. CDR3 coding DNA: TGTGCCAGTAGTATGGGGGGGAATAGCAATCAGCCCCAGCATTTT. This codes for CASSMGGNSNQPQHF.

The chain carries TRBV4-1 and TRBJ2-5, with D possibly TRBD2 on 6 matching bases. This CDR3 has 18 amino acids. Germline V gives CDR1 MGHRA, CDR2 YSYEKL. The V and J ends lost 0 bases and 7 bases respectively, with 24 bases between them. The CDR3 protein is CASSQDPAGIYGRVTQYF. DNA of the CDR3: TGCGCCAGCAGCCAAGATCCCGCGGGGATTTACGGAAGAGTGACCCAGTACTTC.

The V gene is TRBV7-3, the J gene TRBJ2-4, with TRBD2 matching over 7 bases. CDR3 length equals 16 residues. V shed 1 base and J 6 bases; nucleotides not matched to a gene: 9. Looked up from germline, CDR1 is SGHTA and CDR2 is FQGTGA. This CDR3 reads CASSLMGGSEGNIQYF. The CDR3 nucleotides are TGTGCCAGCAGCTTAATGGGCGGGAGTGAGGGAAACATTCAGTACTTC.

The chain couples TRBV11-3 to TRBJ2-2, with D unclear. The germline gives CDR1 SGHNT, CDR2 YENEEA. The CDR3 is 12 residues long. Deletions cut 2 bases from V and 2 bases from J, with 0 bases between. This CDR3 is CASSLNTGELFF. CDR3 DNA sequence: TGTGCCAGCAGCTTAAACACCGGGGAGCTGTTTTTT.

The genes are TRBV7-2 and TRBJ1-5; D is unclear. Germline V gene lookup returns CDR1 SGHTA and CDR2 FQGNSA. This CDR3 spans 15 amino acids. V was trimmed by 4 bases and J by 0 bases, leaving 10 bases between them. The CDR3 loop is CASSSETYSNQPQHF. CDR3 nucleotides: TGTGCCAGCAGCTCCGAGACATATAGCAATCAGCCCCAGCATTTT.

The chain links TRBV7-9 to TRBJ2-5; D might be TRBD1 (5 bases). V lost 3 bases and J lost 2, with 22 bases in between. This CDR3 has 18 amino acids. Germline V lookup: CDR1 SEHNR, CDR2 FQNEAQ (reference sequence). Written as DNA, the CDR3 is TGTGCCAGCAGCTTTTTAGGGGCGCAGGACCTTATACAAGAGACCCAGTACTTC. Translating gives CASSFLGAQDLIQETQYF.